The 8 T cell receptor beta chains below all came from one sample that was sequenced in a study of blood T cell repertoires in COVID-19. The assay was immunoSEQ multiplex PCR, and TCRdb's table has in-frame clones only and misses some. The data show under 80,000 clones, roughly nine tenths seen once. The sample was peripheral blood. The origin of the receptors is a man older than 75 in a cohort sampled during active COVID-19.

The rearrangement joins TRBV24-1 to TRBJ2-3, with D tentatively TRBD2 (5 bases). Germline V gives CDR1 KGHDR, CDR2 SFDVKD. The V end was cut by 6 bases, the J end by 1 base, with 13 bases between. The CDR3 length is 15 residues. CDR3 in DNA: TGTGCCACCAGTAGCTGGAGGTCTGGCACAGATACGCAGTATTTT. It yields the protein CATSSWRSGTDTQYF.

The CDR3 nucleotides read TGCGCCAGCAGCTTGGGTGTGGGGGCGGCGAATGAGCAGTTCTTC. This encodes CASSLGVGAANEQFF. The rearrangement links TRBV5-1 to TRBJ2-1; D perhaps matches TRBD1 (6 bases). This CDR3 region has 15 residues. V lost 0 bases and J lost 7, with 14 bases in between. CDR1 and CDR2 (germline): SGHRS, YFSETQ.

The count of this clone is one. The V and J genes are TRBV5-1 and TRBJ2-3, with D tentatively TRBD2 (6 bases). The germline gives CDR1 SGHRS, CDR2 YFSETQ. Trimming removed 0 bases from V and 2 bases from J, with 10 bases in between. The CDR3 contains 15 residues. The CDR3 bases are TGCGCCAGCAGCTTGGGACAACTAGCCACAGATACGCAGTATTTT. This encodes CASSLGQLATDTQYF. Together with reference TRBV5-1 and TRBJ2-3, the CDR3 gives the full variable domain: KAGVTQTPRYLIKTRGQQVTLSCSPISGHRSVSWYQQTPGQGLQFLFEYFSETQRNKGNFPGRFSGRQFSNSRSEMNVSTLELGDSALYLCASSLGQLATDTQYFGPGTRLTVL.

DNA for the CDR3: TGTGCCAGCTCACCACTGGGCGGGACAGGGCCCCCCGAGCAGTACGTC. Residues: CASSPLGGTGPPEQYV. This sequence joins TRBV18 and TRBJ2-7; TRBD1 matches at 9 bases. With V trimmed by 1 base and J by 6 bases, 10 bases remained unmatched. Germline V gene data show CDR1 as KGHSH and CDR2 as LQKENI. The CDR3 loop spans 16 amino acids.

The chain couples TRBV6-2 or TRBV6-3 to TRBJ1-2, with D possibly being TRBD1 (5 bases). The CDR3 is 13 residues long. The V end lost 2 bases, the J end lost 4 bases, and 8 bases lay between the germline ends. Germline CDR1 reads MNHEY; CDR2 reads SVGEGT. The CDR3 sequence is CASSYQGAYGYTF. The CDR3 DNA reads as TGTGCCAGCAGTTACCAGGGCGCCTATGGCTACACCTTC.

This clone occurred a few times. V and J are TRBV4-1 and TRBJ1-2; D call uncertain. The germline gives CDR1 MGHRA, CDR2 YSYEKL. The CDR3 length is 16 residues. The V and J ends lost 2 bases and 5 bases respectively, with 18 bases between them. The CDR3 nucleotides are TGCGCCAGCAGCCAATCGACGCTTTTCGGGAGTTATGGCTACACCTTC. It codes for CASSQSTLFGSYGYTF.

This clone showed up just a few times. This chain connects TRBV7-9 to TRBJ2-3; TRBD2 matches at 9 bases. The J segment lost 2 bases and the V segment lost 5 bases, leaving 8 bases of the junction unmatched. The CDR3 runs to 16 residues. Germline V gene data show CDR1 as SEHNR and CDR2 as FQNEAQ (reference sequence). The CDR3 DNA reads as TGTGCCAGCAGCCCCGGACTAGCGCAATACACAGATACGCAGTATTTT. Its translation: CASSPGLAQYTDTQYF. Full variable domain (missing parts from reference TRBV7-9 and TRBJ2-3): DTGVSQNPRHKITKRGQNVTFRCDPISEHNRLYWYRQTLGQGPEFLTYFQNEAQLEKSRLLSDRFSAERPKGSFSTLEIQRTEQGDSAMYLCASSPGLAQYTDTQYFGPGTRLTVL.

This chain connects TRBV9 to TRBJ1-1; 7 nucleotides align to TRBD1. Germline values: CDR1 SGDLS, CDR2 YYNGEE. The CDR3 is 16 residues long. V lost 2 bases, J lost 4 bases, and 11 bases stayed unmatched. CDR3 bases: TGTGCCAGCAGCGTTCTACAGGGGCGAGGGGGCACTGAAGCTTTCTTT. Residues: CASSVLQGRGGTEAFF.